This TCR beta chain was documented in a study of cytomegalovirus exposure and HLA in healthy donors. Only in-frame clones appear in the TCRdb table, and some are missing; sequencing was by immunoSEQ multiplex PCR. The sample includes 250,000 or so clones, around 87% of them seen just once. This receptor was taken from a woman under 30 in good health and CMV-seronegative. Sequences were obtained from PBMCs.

This CDR3 is CAWSTMTSGGKETQYF. The CDR3 DNA reads as TGTGCCTGGAGTACCATGACTAGCGGGGGGAAAGAGACCCAGTACTTC. The chain employs TRBV30 and TRBJ2-5, with TRBD2 matching 13 bases. Trimming removed 2 bases from V and 3 bases from J; junction bases left unmatched: 6. The CDR3 is made up of 16 amino acids. Per germline, CDR1 GTSNPN and CDR2 SVGIG (reference sequence).